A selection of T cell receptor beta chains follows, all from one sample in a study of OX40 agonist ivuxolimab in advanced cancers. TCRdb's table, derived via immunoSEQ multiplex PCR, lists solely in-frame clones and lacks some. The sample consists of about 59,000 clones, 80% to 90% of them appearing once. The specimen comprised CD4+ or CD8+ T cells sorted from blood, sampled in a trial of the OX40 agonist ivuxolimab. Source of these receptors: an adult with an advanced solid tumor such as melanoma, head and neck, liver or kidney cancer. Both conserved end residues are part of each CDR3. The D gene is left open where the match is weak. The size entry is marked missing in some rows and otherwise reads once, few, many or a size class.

CASNLGGPSTDTQYF | TGTGCCAGCAATCTGGGGGGGCCTAGCACAGATACGCAGTATTTT | TRBV27 | - | - | TRBJ2-3
CASLRGLPTDTQYF | TGTGCCAGCCTACGAGGGCTCCCGACCGATACGCAGTATTTT | TRBV6-6 | - | - | TRBJ2-3
CASSQLAGVGNTGELFF | TGCGCCAGCAGCCAACTAGCGGGAGTAGGGAACACCGGGGAGCTGTTTTTT | TRBV5-1 | - | TRBD2 | TRBJ2-2
CASSQQGFGETQYF | TGTGCCAGCAGCCAACAGGGGTTTGGGGAGACCCAGTACTTC | TRBV7-2 | - | TRBD1 | TRBJ2-5
CASSEFPGTEVDEQFF | TGTGCCAGCAGCGAGTTTCCGGGGACAGAGGTGGATGAGCAGTTCTTC | TRBV2 | - | TRBD1 | TRBJ2-1
CASSRGLAGVGETQYF | TGTGCCAGCAGCAGGGGACTAGCGGGAGTGGGTGAGACCCAGTACTTC | TRBV5-6 | - | TRBD2 | TRBJ2-5
CASMRGFQETQYF | TGTGCCAGCATGCGGGGATTCCAAGAGACCCAGTACTTC | TRBV6-1 | - | - | TRBJ2-5
CASSPLTRNQPQHF | TGTGCCAGCAGTCCCTTAACGAGAAATCAGCCCCAGCATTTT | TRBV6-1 | - | - | TRBJ1-5
CASSVTGREDEQYF | TGTGCCAGCAGCGTAACCGGGAGGGAGGACGAGCAGTACTTC | TRBV9 | - | TRBD2 | TRBJ2-7
CASSTGATNEKLFF | TGCGCCAGCAGTACGGGGGCAACTAATGAAAAACTGTTTTTT | TRBV10-2 | once | - | TRBJ1-4
CASSPEGHGYTF | TGTGCCAGCAGCCCCGAGGGGCATGGCTACACCTTC | TRBV4-2 | - | - | TRBJ1-2
CASSRGQGSEAFF | TGCGCCAGCAGTCGAGGACAGGGGAGTGAAGCTTTCTTT | TRBV5-1 | - | TRBD1 | TRBJ1-1
CASSQGDYGYTF | TGTGCCAGCAGTCAAGGGGACTATGGCTACACCTTC | TRBV28 | - | - | TRBJ1-2
CASSREGATYNSPLHF | TGTGCCAGCAGTCGCGAGGGGGCTACCTATAATTCACCCCTCCACTTT | TRBV2 | - | TRBD1 | TRBJ1-6
CASSHLADNYNEQFF | TGTGCCAGCAGCCACTTAGCGGATAACTACAATGAGCAGTTCTTC | TRBV14 | once | - | TRBJ2-1
CASSELDTQYF | TGTGCCAGCAGTGAACTAGATACGCAGTATTTT | TRBV2 | - | - | TRBJ2-3
CASLGWGGNQPQHF | TGTGCCAGCCTAGGGTGGGGGGGCAATCAGCCCCAGCATTTT | TRBV28 | - | - | TRBJ1-5
CASTLGGGRYTQYF | TGTGCCAGTACCCTAGGGGGGGGGCGGTATACGCAGTATTTT | TRBV28 | - | - | TRBJ2-3
CASSGTGAQQPQHF | TGTGCCAGTAGTGGGACAGGGGCCCAGCAGCCCCAGCATTTT | TRBV19 | - | TRBD1 | TRBJ1-5
CASSFQTGEQFF | TGTGCCAGCAGCTTTCAGACAGGGGAGCAGTTCTTC | TRBV5-4 | - | TRBD1 | TRBJ2-1
CASSVASLAYQETQYF | TGTGCCAGCAGCGTAGCCAGTCTAGCCTACCAAGAGACCCAGTACTTC | TRBV9 | - | - | TRBJ2-5
CAISGLSISGRNQPQHF | TGTGCCATCAGTGGTCTCTCTATAAGCGGTCGCAATCAGCCCCAGCATTTT | TRBV10-3 | - | - | TRBJ1-5
CASSSGETEAFF | TGTGCCAGCTCCTCGGGAGAGACTGAAGCTTTCTTT | TRBV18 | - | - | TRBJ1-1
CASSVVPGPRDEQFF | TGTGCCAGCAGCGTAGTGCCTGGGCCTAGAGATGAGCAGTTCTTC | TRBV9 | - | - | TRBJ2-1
CASSVASQFGTQQYF | TGTGCCAGCAGCGTAGCTTCTCAGTTCGGGACTCAGCAGTACTTC | TRBV9 | - | - | TRBJ2-7
CASTRQGVDTGELFF | TGCGCCAGCACCCGGCAGGGGGTAGATACCGGGGAGCTGTTTTTT | TRBV5-1 | - | TRBD1 | TRBJ2-2
CASNRELLEQYF | TGTGCCAGCAACCGGGAGCTTCTTGAGCAGTACTTC | TRBV28 | once | - | TRBJ2-7
CASSHPGQSHQPQHF | TGTGCCAGCTCCCACCCGGGGCAGTCTCATCAGCCCCAGCATTTT | TRBV19 | - | - | TRBJ1-5
CASSPGQLQETQYF | TGTGCCAGCAGCCCGGGACAGTTACAAGAGACCCAGTACTTC | TRBV6-6 | - | TRBD1 | TRBJ2-5
CASSFPGVRDTQYF | TGTGCCAGCAGCTTCCCAGGGGTGAGAGATACGCAGTATTTT | TRBV5-6 | - | - | TRBJ2-3
CASSTPRGSSYNSPLHF | TGTGCCAGCAGCACCCCTAGGGGTAGCTCCTATAATTCACCCCTCCACTTT | TRBV7-9 | few | - | TRBJ1-6
CASSSRTGGTDTQYF | TGTGCCAGCAGCTCTCGGACAGGAGGCACAGATACGCAGTATTTT | TRBV7-9 | - | TRBD1 | TRBJ2-3
CASSREGRLSGGGLPQYF | TGCGCCAGCAGTAGAGAGGGCCGTCTTAGCGGGGGGGGGTTGCCGCAGTATTTT | TRBV4-1 | - | TRBD2 | TRBJ2-3
CASSLGGQNTEAFF | TGTGCCAGCAGTTTGGGAGGACAGAACACTGAAGCTTTCTTT | TRBV28 | - | - | TRBJ1-1
CAISVGGANTGELFF | TGTGCCATCAGCGTGGGGGGGGCGAACACCGGGGAGCTGTTTTTT | TRBV10-3 | - | TRBD2 | TRBJ2-2
CASSPWTVSMWTEAFF | TGTGCCAGCAGTCCCTGGACAGTCTCTATGTGGACTGAAGCTTTCTTT | TRBV27 | few | - | TRBJ1-1